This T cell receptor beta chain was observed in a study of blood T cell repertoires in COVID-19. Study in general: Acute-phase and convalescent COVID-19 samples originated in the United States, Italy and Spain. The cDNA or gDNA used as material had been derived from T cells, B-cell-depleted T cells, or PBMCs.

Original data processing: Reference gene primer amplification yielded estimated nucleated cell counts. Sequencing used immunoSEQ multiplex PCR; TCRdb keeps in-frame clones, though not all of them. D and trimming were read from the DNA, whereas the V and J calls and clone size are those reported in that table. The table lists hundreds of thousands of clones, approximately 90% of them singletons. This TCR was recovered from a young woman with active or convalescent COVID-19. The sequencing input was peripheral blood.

In DNA, the CDR3 is TGTGCCAGCAGTCCAGGACAGGGAGAAAAACTGTTTTTT. Its protein product is CASSPGQGEKLFF. This sequence joins TRBV12-3 or TRBV12-4 and TRBJ1-4; 8 nucleotides line up with TRBD1. The CDR3 is 13 amino acids. V shed 5 bases and J 8 bases; nucleotides not matched to a gene: 4.